This TCR beta chain was retrieved from a study of T cell responses to AZD1222 COVID-19 vaccine. Study context: Analyses pooled second doses at about 4 or about 12 weeks. Whole-study findings and limits: Once two AZD1222 doses were given, Spike-specific TCR breadth and depth went up. Unmutated variant regions are reportedly the target of nearly half of TCRs that are spike-specific. Most donors were white British, females outnumbered males, and clonal diversity was possibly underestimated.

Assay used: immunoSEQ multiplex PCR; TCRdb lists only in-frame clones, some missing. Of approximately 120,000 clones listed, about nine tenths are singletons. CDR1 MGHRA and CDR2 YSYEKL come from the germline V gene. The trim removed 5 bases at V and 0 bases at J, leaving 7 bases unmatched. The CDR3 is made up of 15 amino acids. In its sample, this clone was seen once. Its antigen is still unknown. The origin of this receptor is an adult in good health. The chain employs TRBV4-1 and TRBJ2-7; 7 nucleotides line up with TRBD1. Sequencing was performed on peripheral blood, taken on day 0 of AZD1222 vaccination. The CDR3 loop reads CASSEGDRPSYEQYF. CDR3 nucleotides: TGCGCCAGCAGCGAAGGGGACAGACCCTCCTACGAGCAGTACTTC.